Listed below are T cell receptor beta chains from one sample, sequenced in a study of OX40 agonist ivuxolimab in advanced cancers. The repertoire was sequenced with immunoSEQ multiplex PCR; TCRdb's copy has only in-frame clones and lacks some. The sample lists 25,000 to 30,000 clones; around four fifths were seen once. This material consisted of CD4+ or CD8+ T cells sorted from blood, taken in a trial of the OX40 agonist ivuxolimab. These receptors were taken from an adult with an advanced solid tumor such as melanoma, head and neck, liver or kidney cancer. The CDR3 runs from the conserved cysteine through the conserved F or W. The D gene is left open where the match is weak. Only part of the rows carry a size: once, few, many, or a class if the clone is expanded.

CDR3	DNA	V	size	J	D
CASSIGGENTEAFF	TGTGCCAGTAGTATAGGGGGCGAGAACACTGAAGCTTTCTTT	TRBV19	NA	TRBJ1-1	NA
CATSRELPTNEKLFF	TGTGCCACCAGCAGAGAGCTCCCAACTAATGAAAAACTGTTTTTT	TRBV15	NA	TRBJ1-4	NA
CASSTNQPQHF	TGTGCCAGCAGTACCAATCAGCCCCAGCATTTT	TRBV6-5	NA	TRBJ1-5	NA
CASSSTGLGEQFF	TGTGCCAGCAGCTCCACGGGGTTGGGTGAGCAGTTCTTC	TRBV7-3	NA	TRBJ2-1	NA
CASSAVGDPRNSPLHF	TGTGCCAGCAGCGCGGTGGGGGACCCGAGAAATTCACCCCTCCACTTT	TRBV9	NA	TRBJ1-6	NA
CASSLSGGGGSYEQYF	TGTGCCAGCAGCTTGTCCGGGGGGGGAGGCTCCTACGAGCAGTACTTC	TRBV5-4	NA	TRBJ2-7	TRBD2
CASSFDLPSYNEQFF	TGTGCCAGTAGCTTCGACCTTCCCTCCTACAATGAGCAGTTCTTC	TRBV19	NA	TRBJ2-1	NA
CASSPGGDAYTIYF	TGCGCCAGCAGCCCCGGGGGGGATGCGTACACCATATATTTT	TRBV5-1	NA	TRBJ1-3	NA
CASRGGQAYLSGNTIYF	TGTGCCAGCAGGGGGGGACAGGCTTATCTCTCTGGAAACACCATATATTTT	TRBV2	NA	TRBJ1-3	TRBD1
CASSRAMNTEAFF	TGTGCCAGTAGCAGAGCTATGAACACTGAAGCTTTCTTT	TRBV27	NA	TRBJ1-1	NA
CASSISFEQFF	TGTGCCAGTAGTATATCGTTTGAGCAGTTCTTC	TRBV19	NA	TRBJ2-1	NA
CAISVGTGENSPLHF	TGTGCCATCAGTGTAGGGACAGGGGAGAATTCACCCCTCCACTTT	TRBV10-3	NA	TRBJ1-6	TRBD1
CASSASGEGYEQYF	TGTGCCAGTAGTGCTAGCGGGGAAGGCTACGAGCAGTACTTC	TRBV19	NA	TRBJ2-7	TRBD2
CASSLPNRDYEQYF	TGTGCCAGCAGCTTGCCAAACAGGGACTACGAGCAGTACTTC	TRBV5-4	NA	TRBJ2-7	NA
CASSRDRVGYTF	TGTGCCAGCAGCCGCGACAGGGTTGGCTACACCTTC	TRBV5-5	NA	TRBJ1-2	TRBD1
CASSEYKWGDQETQYF	TGTGCCAGCAGTGAATATAAGTGGGGGGATCAAGAGACCCAGTACTTC	TRBV6-1	NA	TRBJ2-5	NA
CASSRETAATNEKLFF	TGCGCCAGCAGCCGAGAGACAGCTGCAACTAATGAAAAACTGTTTTTT	TRBV4-1	NA	TRBJ1-4	NA
CASSSSLQGYGYTF	TGTGCCAGCAGCTCTTCCTTGCAGGGCTATGGCTACACCTTC	TRBV7-9	NA	TRBJ1-2	NA
CASSWDSNEQYF	TGTGCCAGCAGCTGGGACTCCAACGAGCAGTACTTC	TRBV5-4	NA	TRBJ2-7	NA
CASSLERAASPLHF	TGTGCCAGCAGTTTAGAGAGGGCTGCTTCACCCCTCCACTTT	TRBV27	NA	TRBJ1-6	NA
CASSQQNDNRVPNSPLHF	TGCGCCAGCAGCCAACAAAACGACAACAGGGTGCCCAATTCACCCCTCCACTTT	TRBV4-1	few	TRBJ1-6	NA
CASSEFPSGAGAFF	TGCGCCAGCAGTGAGTTCCCATCGGGGGCGGGAGCTTTCTTT	TRBV10-1	few	TRBJ1-1	NA
CASSSPAPGGEQYF	TGTGCCAGCAGTTCCCCAGCCCCTGGAGGCGAGCAGTACTTC	TRBV27	NA	TRBJ2-7	NA
CATSRAGSVLDTQYF	TGTGCCACCAGCAGAGCGGGGTCGGTTTTGGATACGCAGTATTTT	TRBV15	NA	TRBJ2-3	NA
CASSMGTSLIYGYTF	TGTGCCAGTAGTATGGGGACGTCGCTAATCTATGGCTACACCTTC	TRBV19	NA	TRBJ1-2	NA
CASSWRGIGETQYF	TGTGCCAGCAGTTGGAGGGGGATTGGGGAGACCCAGTACTTC	TRBV27	NA	TRBJ2-5	NA
CASSLSVGPGDTQYF	TGTGCCAGCAGTTTATCGGTGGGGCCGGGGGATACGCAGTATTTT	TRBV27	NA	TRBJ2-3	NA
CATSRLAGADTDTQYF	TGTGCCACCAGCAGACTAGCGGGGGCTGATACAGATACGCAGTATTTT	TRBV15	NA	TRBJ2-3	TRBD2
CASSELVTGAEKLFF	TGTGCCAGCAGTGAATTAGTGACAGGGGCTGAAAAACTGTTTTTT	TRBV25-1	NA	TRBJ1-4	TRBD1
CASSLAESSYNEQFF	TGCGCCAGCAGCTTGGCCGAGAGCTCCTACAATGAGCAGTTCTTC	TRBV5-1	NA	TRBJ2-1	NA
CASSLGDRGPFF	TGTGCCAGCTCCCTAGGGGACAGGGGCCCGTTCTTC	TRBV18	NA	TRBJ2-1	TRBD1
CASSYSDSDIQYF	TGTGCCAGCAGTTACTCGGACAGTGACATTCAGTACTTC	TRBV6-5	NA	TRBJ2-4	NA
CASSSLTSTDTQYF	TGTGCCAGCAGCTCACTAACTAGCACAGATACGCAGTATTTT	TRBV7-2	NA	TRBJ2-3	NA
CASSFEGANTEAFF	TGTGCCAGCAGCTTCGAGGGGGCGAACACTGAAGCTTTCTTT	TRBV7-2	few	TRBJ1-1	TRBD1
CASSLQGGGWGNTEAFF	TGTGCCAGCAGTTTACAGGGAGGGGGGTGGGGGAACACTGAAGCTTTCTTT	TRBV27	NA	TRBJ1-1	NA
CASSRDTDYEQYF	TGTGCCAGCAGCCGGGACACGGACTACGAGCAGTACTTC	TRBV14	few	TRBJ2-7	NA
CATLRDMNTEAFF	TGTGCCACCCTACGGGACATGAACACTGAAGCTTTCTTT	TRBV19	NA	TRBJ1-1	NA
CASSQGGRNQPQHF	TGCGCCAGCAGCCAAGGGGGACGCAATCAGCCCCAGCATTTT	TRBV4-1	few	TRBJ1-5	NA
CASSEGPGGYGYTF	TGTGCCAGCAGTGAAGGGCCAGGGGGTTATGGCTACACCTTC	TRBV6-1	NA	TRBJ1-2	TRBD1
CASSQGAGFGYTF	TGTGCCAGCAGCCAAGGTGCCGGGTTTGGCTACACCTTC	TRBV14	NA	TRBJ1-2	NA
CASRETGGTEAFF	TGTGCCAGCAGGGAGACAGGGGGGACTGAAGCTTTCTTT	TRBV5-4	few	TRBJ1-1	TRBD1
CASSTGPSVQYF	TGTGCCAGTAGTACGGGACCTAGTGTGCAGTACTTC	TRBV19	NA	TRBJ2-7	NA
CASSFGDSGYEQYF	TGTGCCAGCAGTTTCGGGGACAGCGGGTACGAGCAGTACTTC	TRBV27	NA	TRBJ2-7	NA
CASSDGAGQPQHF	TGCGCCAGCAGTGATGGGGCGGGTCAGCCCCAGCATTTT	TRBV10-1	NA	TRBJ1-5	NA
CASSLSGGEETQYF	TGCGCCAGCAGCTTGTCAGGGGGAGAAGAGACCCAGTACTTC	TRBV5-1	NA	TRBJ2-5	TRBD1
CASSLAGQMFF	TGTGCCAGCAGCTTGGCAGGCCAGATGTTTTTT	TRBV5-4	NA	TRBJ1-4	NA
CASSIGQGGYGYTF	TGTGCCAGTAGTATTGGACAGGGTGGTTATGGCTACACCTTC	TRBV19	NA	TRBJ1-2	TRBD1
CASSAGAVAGYTF	TGTGCCAGCAGCGCCGGGGCAGTCGCTGGCTACACCTTC	TRBV13	NA	TRBJ1-2	NA
CSVTASNTEAFF	TGCAGCGTGACAGCTTCGAACACTGAAGCTTTCTTT	TRBV29-1	NA	TRBJ1-1	NA
CASSLSGSGGVDTQYF	TGTGCCAGCAGCTTGTCCGGTAGCGGGGGGGTAGATACGCAGTATTTT	TRBV5-4	NA	TRBJ2-3	TRBD2
CASSQDQIGETNTEAFF	TGCGCCAGCAGCCAAGATCAGATAGGGGAGACGAACACTGAAGCTTTCTTT	TRBV4-1	NA	TRBJ1-1	NA
CASSSGTGSSYEQYF	TGTGCCAGCAGCTCCGGGACAGGTAGCTCCTACGAGCAGTACTTC	TRBV5-4	NA	TRBJ2-7	TRBD1
CAKQKVTGENNSPLHF	TGTGCCAAGCAGAAAGTAACAGGGGAAAATAATTCACCCCTCCACTTT	TRBV27	NA	TRBJ1-6	TRBD1
CATSRDQSGQPQHF	TGTGCCACCAGCAGAGATCAGAGCGGTCAGCCCCAGCATTTT	TRBV15	NA	TRBJ1-5	NA
CASSLGLASNEQFF	TGCGCCAGCAGCCTGGGGCTAGCGTCCAATGAGCAGTTCTTC	TRBV4-1	NA	TRBJ2-1	NA
CASSFEPQGEGETQYF	TGTGCCAGCAGCTTCGAGCCGCAGGGGGAAGGGGAGACCCAGTACTTC	TRBV7-6	few	TRBJ2-5	TRBD1
CASSQLTGLGELFF	TGTGCCAGCAGCCAACTCACAGGGCTTGGGGAGCTGTTTTTT	TRBV14	once	TRBJ2-2	NA
CASSLDRSYGYTF	TGTGCCAGCAGCCTGGACAGGTCCTATGGCTACACCTTC	TRBV5-8	few	TRBJ1-2	TRBD1
CASSYSRFGESYEQYF	TGTGCCAGCAGTTACTCGAGATTCGGGGAATCCTACGAGCAGTACTTC	TRBV6-5	NA	TRBJ2-7	NA
CASSHPTGAENIQYF	TGTGCCAGTAGTCACCCGACAGGGGCGGAAAACATTCAGTACTTC	TRBV19	NA	TRBJ2-4	TRBD1